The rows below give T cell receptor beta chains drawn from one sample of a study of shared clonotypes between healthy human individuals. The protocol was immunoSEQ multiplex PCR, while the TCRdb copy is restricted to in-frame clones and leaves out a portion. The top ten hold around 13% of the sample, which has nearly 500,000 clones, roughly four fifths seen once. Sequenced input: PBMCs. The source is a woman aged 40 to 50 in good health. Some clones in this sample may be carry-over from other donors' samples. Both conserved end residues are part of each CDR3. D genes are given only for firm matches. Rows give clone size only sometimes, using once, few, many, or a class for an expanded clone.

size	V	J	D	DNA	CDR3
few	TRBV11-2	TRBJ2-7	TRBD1	TGTGCCAGCAGCTTAGACAGGGGGCGAAACGAGCAGTACTTC	CASSLDRGRNEQYF
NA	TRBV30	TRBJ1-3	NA	TGTGCCTGGAGGGTAACAGGGATATCAAACACCATATATTTT	CAWRVTGISNTIYF
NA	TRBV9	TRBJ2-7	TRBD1	TGTGCCAGCAGCCCTCCGGGACAGGGTTTTTACGAGCAGTACTTC	CASSPPGQGFYEQYF
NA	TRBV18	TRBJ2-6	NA	TGTGCCAGCTCCGCCCAAGGGATTGGGGCCAACGTCCTGACTTTC	CASSAQGIGANVLTF
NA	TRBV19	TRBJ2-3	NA	TGTGCCAGTAGTATGGTGGGGTTAAAGGATACGCAGTATTTT	CASSMVGLKDTQYF
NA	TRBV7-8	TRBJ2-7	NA	TGTGCCAGCAGCTCGATCGAGCGAGACTCCTACGAGCAGTACTTC	CASSSIERDSYEQYF
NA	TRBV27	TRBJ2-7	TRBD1	TGTGCCAGCAGTCCAGGACAGGGAAACACCTACGAGCAGTACTTC	CASSPGQGNTYEQYF
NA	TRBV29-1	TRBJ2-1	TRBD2	TGCAGCGTTGACGGTGACCCTAGCGGGAGGGCAGGTGAGCAGTTCTTC	CSVDGDPSGRAGEQFF
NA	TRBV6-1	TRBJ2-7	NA	TGTGCCAGCAGTGAAGCGGGGCGGACAGCCTACGAGCAGTACTTC	CASSEAGRTAYEQYF
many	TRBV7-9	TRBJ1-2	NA	TGTGCCAGCAGCCCTTGGACAGATTCCTATGGCTACACCTTC	CASSPWTDSYGYTF
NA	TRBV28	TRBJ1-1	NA	TGTGCCAGCAGTTTAAGTTGGAAGAGGCGACTGAACACTGAAGCTTTCTTT	CASSLSWKRRLNTEAFF
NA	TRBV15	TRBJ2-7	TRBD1	TGTGCCACCAGCAGAGATCTCATCGGACAGGGGACCTACGAGCAGTACTTC	CATSRDLIGQGTYEQYF
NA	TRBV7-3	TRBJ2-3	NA	TGTGCCAGCAGCTTTGGGGTGGGATCCACAGATACGCAGTATTTT	CASSFGVGSTDTQYF
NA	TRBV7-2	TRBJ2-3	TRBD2	TGTGCCGTCGTCTTGCGGGAGCCCGGAGTGGATACGCAGTATTTT	CAVVLREPGVDTQYF
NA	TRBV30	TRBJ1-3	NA	TGTGCCTGGAGTGTACGACGGGTCGGAAACACCATATATTTT	CAWSVRRVGNTIYF
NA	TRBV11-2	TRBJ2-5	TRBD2	TGTGCCAGCAGCTTAGCGACTAGCGGGAGGGCCAGGGAGACCCAGTACTTC	CASSLATSGRARETQYF
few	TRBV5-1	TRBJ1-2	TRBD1	TGCGCCAGCAGCGCGATGCTAGGACAGGGTGATGGCTACACCTTC	CASSAMLGQGDGYTF
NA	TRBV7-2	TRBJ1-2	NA	TGTGCCAGCAGCTTTGAGAGGGACCACTATGGCTACACCTTC	CASSFERDHYGYTF
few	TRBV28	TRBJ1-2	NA	TGTGCCAGCAGTTTTCGGGGGCACTTTGGCTACACCTTC	CASSFRGHFGYTF
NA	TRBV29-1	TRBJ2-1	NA	TGCAGCGTTGAAAGGGATCCCTCCTACAATGAGCAGTTCTTC	CSVERDPSYNEQFF
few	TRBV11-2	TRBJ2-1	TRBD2	TGTGCCAGCAGCTTAAGCGGGAGGGCCTACAATGAGCAGTTCTTC	CASSLSGRAYNEQFF
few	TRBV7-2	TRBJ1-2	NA	TGTGCCAGCAGCCCCACCCGGGGCAACTATGGCTACACCTTC	CASSPTRGNYGYTF
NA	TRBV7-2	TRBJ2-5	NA	TGTGCCAGCAGCTTAGGGATTCATCAGGAGACCCAGTACTTC	CASSLGIHQETQYF
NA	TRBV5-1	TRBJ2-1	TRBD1	TGCGCCAGCAGCCCAACCCCGGGACAGTACTACAATGAGCAGTTCTTC	CASSPTPGQYYNEQFF
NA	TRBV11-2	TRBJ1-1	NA	TGTGCCAGCAGCCCTAACCTGAACACTGAAGCTTTCTTT	CASSPNLNTEAFF
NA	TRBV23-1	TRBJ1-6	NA	TGCGCCAGCAGCGGCAGCCTGCCATCACCCCTCCACTTT	CASSGSLPSPLHF
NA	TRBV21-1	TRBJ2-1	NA	TGTGCCAGCAGCAAATATCGGAAATGGGGTTACAATGAGCAGTTCTTC	CASSKYRKWGYNEQFF
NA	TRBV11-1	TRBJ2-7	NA	TGTGCCAGCTCCGTGGGGTACGAGCAGTACTTC	CASSVGYEQYF
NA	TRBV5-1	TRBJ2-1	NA	TGCGCCAGCAGCCCCGGACCTCGGGCCGACAATGAGCAGTTCTTC	CASSPGPRADNEQFF
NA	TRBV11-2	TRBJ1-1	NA	TGTGCCAGCAGCTTGGGAGGGACCACTGAAGCTTTCTTT	CASSLGGTTEAFF
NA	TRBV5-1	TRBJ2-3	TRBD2	TGCGCCAGCAGCCCCCCGTCTAGCGGGAGTTCGTCAGATACGCAGTATTTT	CASSPPSSGSSSDTQYF
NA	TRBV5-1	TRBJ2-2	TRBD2	TGCGCCAGCACCCTGGGACTAGCGGAAAACACCGGGGAGCTGTTTTTT	CASTLGLAENTGELFF
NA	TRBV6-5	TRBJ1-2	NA	TGTGCCAGCAGTCCCCCGGGTACAGGTTTTGGGGGCTACACCTTC	CASSPPGTGFGGYTF
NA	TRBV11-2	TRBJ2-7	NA	TGTGCCAGCAGCCCCAGTAGACATGGTTCGGACGAGCAGTACTTC	CASSPSRHGSDEQYF
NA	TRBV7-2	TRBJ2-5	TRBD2	TGTGCCAGCAGCTTGTGGGTAGCGGGAGGAGAGACCCAGTACTTC	CASSLWVAGGETQYF
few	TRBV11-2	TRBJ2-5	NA	TGTGCCAGCAGCTTAGATGTATACAGGGACCAAGAGACCCAGTACTTC	CASSLDVYRDQETQYF
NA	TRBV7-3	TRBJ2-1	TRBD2	TGTGCCAGCAGCTTGACTAGCGGGAACAATGAGCAGTTCTTC	CASSLTSGNNEQFF
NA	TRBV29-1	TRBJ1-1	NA	TGCAGCGTTGGCGGGGGGCCTATGAACACTGAAGCTTTCTTT	CSVGGGPMNTEAFF
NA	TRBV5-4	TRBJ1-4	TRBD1	TGTGCCAGCAGCCAACAGGGGAATATCGGTGAAAAACTGTTTTTT	CASSQQGNIGEKLFF
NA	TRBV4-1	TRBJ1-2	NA	TGCGCCAGCAGCCGACAGGTGGTGGACTATGGCTACACCTTC	CASSRQVVDYGYTF
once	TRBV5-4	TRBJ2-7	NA	TGTGCCAGCAGTCCCGACTCTCGGATGCCCTACGAGCAGTACTTC	CASSPDSRMPYEQYF
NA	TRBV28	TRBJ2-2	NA	TGTGCCAGCCGTCGGACAGCGAACACCGGGGAGCTGTTTTTT	CASRRTANTGELFF
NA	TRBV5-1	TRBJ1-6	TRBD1	TGCGCCAGCAGCTCCCGACAGGGAGGAAATTCACCCCTCCACTTT	CASSSRQGGNSPLHF
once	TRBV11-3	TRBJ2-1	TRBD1	TGTGCCAGCAGCCCGGGACAGGGGTCCTACAATGAGCAGTTCTTC	CASSPGQGSYNEQFF
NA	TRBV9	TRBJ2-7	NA	TGTGCCAGCAGCGTAGCTGGGGCCAACGAGCAGTACTTC	CASSVAGANEQYF
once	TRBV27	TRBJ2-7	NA	TGTGCCTCCTCTCCGGGACGAGGTAACGAGCAGTACTTC	CASSPGRGNEQYF
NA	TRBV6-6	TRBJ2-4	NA	TGTGCCAGCAGTAGAGAGATAGCCAAAAACATTCAGTACTTC	CASSREIAKNIQYF
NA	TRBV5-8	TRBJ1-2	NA	TGTGCCAGCAGCCCCCGGGGCTATGGCTACACCTTC	CASSPRGYGYTF